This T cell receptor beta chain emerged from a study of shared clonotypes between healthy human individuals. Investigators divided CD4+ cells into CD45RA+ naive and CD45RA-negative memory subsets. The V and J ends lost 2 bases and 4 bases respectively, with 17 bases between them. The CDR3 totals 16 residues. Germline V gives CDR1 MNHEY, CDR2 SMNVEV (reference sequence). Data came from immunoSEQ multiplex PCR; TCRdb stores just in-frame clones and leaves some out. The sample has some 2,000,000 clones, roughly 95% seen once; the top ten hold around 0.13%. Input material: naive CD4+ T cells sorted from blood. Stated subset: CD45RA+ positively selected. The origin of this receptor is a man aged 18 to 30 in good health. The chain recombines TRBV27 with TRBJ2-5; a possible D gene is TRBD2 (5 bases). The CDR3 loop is CASSLKGQRPLETQYF. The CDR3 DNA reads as TGTGCCAGCAGTTTAAAAGGTCAGCGGCCCTTAGAGACCCAGTACTTC.